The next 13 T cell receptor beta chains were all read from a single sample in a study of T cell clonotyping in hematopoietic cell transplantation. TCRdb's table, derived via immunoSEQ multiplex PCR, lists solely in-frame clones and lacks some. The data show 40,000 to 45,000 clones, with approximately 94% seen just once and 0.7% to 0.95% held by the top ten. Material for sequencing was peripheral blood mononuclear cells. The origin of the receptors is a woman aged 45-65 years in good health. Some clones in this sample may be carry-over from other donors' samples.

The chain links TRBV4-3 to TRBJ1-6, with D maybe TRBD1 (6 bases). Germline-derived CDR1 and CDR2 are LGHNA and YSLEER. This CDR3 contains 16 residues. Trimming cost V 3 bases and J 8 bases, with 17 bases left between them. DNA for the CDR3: TGCGCCAGCAGCCAGATCCGAGGGGGAACTGATTCACCCCTCCACTTT. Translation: CASSQIRGGTDSPLHF.

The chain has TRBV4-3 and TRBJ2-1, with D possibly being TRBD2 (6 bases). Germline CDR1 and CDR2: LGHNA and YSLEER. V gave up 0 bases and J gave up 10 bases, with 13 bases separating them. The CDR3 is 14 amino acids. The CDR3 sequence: CASSQDRPSDEQFF. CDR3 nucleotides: TGCGCCAGCAGCCAAGATCGGCCTAGCGACGAGCAGTTCTTC.

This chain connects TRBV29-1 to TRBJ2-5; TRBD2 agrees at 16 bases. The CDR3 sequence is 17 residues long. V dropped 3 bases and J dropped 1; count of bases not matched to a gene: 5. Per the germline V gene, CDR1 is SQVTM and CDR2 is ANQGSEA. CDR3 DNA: TGCAGCGTTGAGGGGACTAGCGGGGGGGAACTCCAAGAGACCCAGTACTTC. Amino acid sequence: CSVEGTSGGELQETQYF.

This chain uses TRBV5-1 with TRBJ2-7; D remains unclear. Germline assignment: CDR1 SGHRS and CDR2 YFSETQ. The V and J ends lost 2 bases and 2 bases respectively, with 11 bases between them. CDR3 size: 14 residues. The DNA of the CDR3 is TGCGCCAGCAGCTTAGAAGGTAACACCTACGAGCAGTACTTC. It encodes CASSLEGNTYEQYF.

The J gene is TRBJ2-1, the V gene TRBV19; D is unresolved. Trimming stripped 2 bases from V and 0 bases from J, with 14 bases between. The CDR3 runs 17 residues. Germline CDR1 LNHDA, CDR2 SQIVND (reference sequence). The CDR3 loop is CASSIRRALSSYNEQFF. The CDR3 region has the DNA TGTGCCAGTAGTATACGTCGTGCGTTGAGCTCCTACAATGAGCAGTTCTTC.

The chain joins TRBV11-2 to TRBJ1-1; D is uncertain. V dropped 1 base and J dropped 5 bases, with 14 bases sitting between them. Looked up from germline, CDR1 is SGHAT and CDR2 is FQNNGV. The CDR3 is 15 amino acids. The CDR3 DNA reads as TGTGCCAGCAGCTTAGGGGCGGGTTCCGAGACTGAAGCTTTCTTT. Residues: CASSLGAGSETEAFF.

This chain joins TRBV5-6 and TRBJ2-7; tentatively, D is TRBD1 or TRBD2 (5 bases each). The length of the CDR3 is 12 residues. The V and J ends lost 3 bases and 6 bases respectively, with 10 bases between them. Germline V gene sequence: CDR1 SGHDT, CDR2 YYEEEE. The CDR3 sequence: CASSWSGREQYF. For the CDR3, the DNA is TGTGCCAGCAGCTGGTCGGGGCGCGAGCAGTACTTC.

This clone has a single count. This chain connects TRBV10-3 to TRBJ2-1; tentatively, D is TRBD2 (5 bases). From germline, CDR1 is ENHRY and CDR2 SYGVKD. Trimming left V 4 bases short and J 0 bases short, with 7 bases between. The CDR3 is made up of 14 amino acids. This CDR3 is CAISGGSSYNEQFF. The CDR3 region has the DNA TGTGCCATCAGTGGAGGGAGCTCCTACAATGAGCAGTTCTTC.

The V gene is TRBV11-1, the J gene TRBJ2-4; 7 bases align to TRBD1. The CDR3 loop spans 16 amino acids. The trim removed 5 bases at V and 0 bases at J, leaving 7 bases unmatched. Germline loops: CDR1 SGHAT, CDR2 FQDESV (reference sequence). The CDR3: CASSLQTGLAKNIQYF. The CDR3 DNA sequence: TGTGCCAGCAGCCTCCAGACAGGGCTAGCCAAAAACATTCAGTACTTC.

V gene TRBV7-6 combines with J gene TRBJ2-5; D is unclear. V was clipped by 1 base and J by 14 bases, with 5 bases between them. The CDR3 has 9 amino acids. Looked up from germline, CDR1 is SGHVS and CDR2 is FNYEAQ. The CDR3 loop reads CASSLDGYF. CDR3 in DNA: TGTGCCAGCAGCTTAGATGGTTACTTC.

The CDR3 is CASTPEVGNTIYF. The CDR3 DNA reads as TGTGCCAGCACTCCCGAGGTTGGAAACACCATATATTTT. The genes are TRBV2 and TRBJ1-3; D ambiguous. CDR3 size: 13 residues. From germline, CDR1 is SNHLY and CDR2 FYNNEI. With 7 bases removed from V and 3 bases from J, the gap between germline ends came to 10 bases.

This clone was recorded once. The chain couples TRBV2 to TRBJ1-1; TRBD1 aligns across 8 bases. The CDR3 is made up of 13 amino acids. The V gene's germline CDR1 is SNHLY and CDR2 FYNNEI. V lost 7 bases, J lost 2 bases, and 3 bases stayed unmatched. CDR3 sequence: CASTQGVNTEAFF. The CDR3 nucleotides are TGTGCCAGCACACAGGGGGTCAACACTGAAGCTTTCTTT. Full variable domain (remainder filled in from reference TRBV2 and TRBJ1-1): EPEVTQTPSHQVTQMGQEVILRCVPISNHLYFYWYRQILGQKVEFLVSFYNNEISEKSEIFDDQFSVERPDGSNFTLKIRSTKLEDSAMYFCASTQGVNTEAFFGQGTRLTVV.

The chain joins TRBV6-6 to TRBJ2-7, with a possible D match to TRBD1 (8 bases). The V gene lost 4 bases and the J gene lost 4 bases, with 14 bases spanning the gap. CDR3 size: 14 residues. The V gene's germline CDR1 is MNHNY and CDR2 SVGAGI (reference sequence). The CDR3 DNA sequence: TGTGCCAGCAGTTTCACAGGGGGGGGATACGAGCAGTACTTC. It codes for CASSFTGGGYEQYF.